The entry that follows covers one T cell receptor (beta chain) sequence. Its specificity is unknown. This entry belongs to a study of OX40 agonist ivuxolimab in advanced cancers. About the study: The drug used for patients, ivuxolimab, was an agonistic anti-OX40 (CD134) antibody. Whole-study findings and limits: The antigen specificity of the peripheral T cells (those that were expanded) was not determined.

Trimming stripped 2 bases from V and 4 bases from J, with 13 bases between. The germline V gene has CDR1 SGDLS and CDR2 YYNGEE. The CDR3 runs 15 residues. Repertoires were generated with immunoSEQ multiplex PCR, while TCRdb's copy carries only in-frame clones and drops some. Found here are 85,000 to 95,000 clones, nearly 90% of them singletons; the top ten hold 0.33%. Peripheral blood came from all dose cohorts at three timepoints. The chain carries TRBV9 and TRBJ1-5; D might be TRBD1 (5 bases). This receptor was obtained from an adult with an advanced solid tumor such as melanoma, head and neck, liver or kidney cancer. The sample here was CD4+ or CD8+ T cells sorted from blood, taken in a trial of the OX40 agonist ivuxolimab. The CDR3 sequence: CASSVGGAGNQPQHF. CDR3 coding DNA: TGTGCCAGCAGCGTTGGCGGAGCAGGGAATCAGCCCCAGCATTTT. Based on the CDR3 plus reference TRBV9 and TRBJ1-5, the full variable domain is DSGVTQTPKHLITATGQRVTLRCSPRSGDLSVYWYQQSLDQGLQFLIQYYNGEERAKGNILERFSAQQFPDLHSELNLSSLELGDSALYFCASSVGGAGNQPQHFGDGTRLSIL.